This record looks at one TCR beta chain sequence and its context. Its antigen remains unknown. Preparation of the TCRbeta library involved a method that used unique molecular identifiers. MiXCR was run by TCRdb on the PCR reads, yielding one entry per CDR3 protein. The sample shows around 420,000 distinct CDR3 sequences, roughly 16% of them seen only once. These data belong to a study of T-cell reconstitution after alpha-beta-depleted transplantation in children. Study-wide results and limits: The high TCRbeta diversity at day 60 in some patients came from surviving recipient T cells and thymic progenitors. T-cell numbers and diversity one year post-transplant derived largely from freshly generated T cells.

The CDR3 consists of 16 residues. The germline V gene encodes CDR1 SGHRS and CDR2 YFSETQ. V lost 0 bases, J lost 3 bases, and 16 bases lay in between. This receptor was taken from a boy under two years old who had a stem cell transplant for Wiskott-Aldrich syndrome, so the T cells may come from the graft donor. Material: PBMCs, mostly from graft donor cells, obtained 360 days after TCRalphabeta/CD19-depleted stem cell transplant. The chain employs TRBV5-1 and TRBJ2-7; D is ambiguous. CDR3: CASSLGRDYTHYEQYF. The CDR3 bases are TGCGCCAGCAGCTTGGGAAGGGATTACACCCACTACGAGCAGTACTTC.